This paragraph covers one T cell receptor beta chain sequence. As yet, its antigen is unknown. This specimen includes other DNA sequences encoding the same CDR3. This table comes from immunoSEQ multiplex PCR, and its TCRdb copy is limited to in-frame clones, with some not included. The sample has over 1.5 million clones, approximately 98% seen once; the top ten hold roughly 0.45%. The source of the sample is a study of shared clonotypes between healthy human individuals. About the research overall: Two female and three male donors aged 18 to 49 were enrolled.

Study-wide results and limits: Across several donors, naive CD4 shared 4.5% to 6%, naive CD8 less than 4%, memory CD4 about 2.5%, memory CD8 0.4% to 0.5%.

The source is a man younger than 40 in good health. Material for sequencing was naive CD4+ T cells sorted from blood. Described subset: CD45RA+ positively selected.

The CDR3 region is CASSEGLARTYEQYF. The CDR3 nucleotides are TGTGCCAGCAGTGAGGGACTAGCGCGAACCTACGAGCAGTACTTC. This chain connects TRBV2 to TRBJ2-7; 10 nucleotides align to TRBD2. Trimming at V came to 3 bases and at J to 2 bases, leaving 4 bases not matched to a gene. This CDR3 region has 15 residues. Germline V gene lookup returns CDR1 SNHLY and CDR2 FYNNEI.